This TCR beta chain emerged from a study of PD-1 blockade in classical Hodgkin lymphoma. The assay was immunoSEQ multiplex PCR, and TCRdb's table has in-frame clones only and misses some. This repertoire shows tens of thousands of clones, over 70% found once; its top ten account for 11%. As concerns this clone: Its antigen is currently unknown.

Germline CDR1 is GTSNPN and CDR2 is SVGIG (reference sequence). Germline trimming cut 6 bases from V and 8 bases from J; bases unmatched to any gene: 11. This CDR3 has 13 residues. General study findings and limits: When nivolumab was started under 1 year after ASCT, patients were excluded. A significant rise in TCR diversity was seen by C4D1 for CD4+ cells but not for CD8+ cells. Newly diagnosed patients had diversity similar to the baseline diversity of complete responders.

Following autologous stem cell transplantation, relapse occurred in every patient, and exposure to brentuximab vedotin varied. Best outcomes ranged across complete response, partial response and progressive disease. This chain links TRBV30 with TRBJ1-2, with 8 bases that match TRBD1. Sequencing was performed on peripheral blood mononuclear cells (PBMCs), taken at baseline. This clonotype originated in a human donor with classical Hodgkin lymphoma. The CDR3 sequence is CACRPGQGGGYTF. In DNA form, the CDR3 reads TGTGCCTGCCGCCCCGGACAGGGCGGGGGCTACACCTTC. The whole variable domain, filled in from reference TRBV30 and TRBJ1-2, reads SQTIHQWPATLVQPVGSPLSLECTVEGTSNPNLYWYRQAAGRGLQLLFYSVGIGQISSEVPQNLSASRPQDRQFILSSKKLLLSDSGFYLCACRPGQGGGYTFGSGTRLTVV.